This entry describes one T cell receptor beta chain. The data are from a study of blood T cell dynamics during melanoma immunotherapy. With V trimmed by 2 bases and J by 1 base, 5 bases remained unmatched. Germline assignment: CDR1 SGHAT and CDR2 FQNNGV. The CDR3 is made up of 15 amino acids. The time point here: week 3, after first cycle of checkpoint inhibitor. Some clones are missing from TCRdb's copy, which holds only in-frame ones; the method was immunoSEQ multiplex PCR. Counted here are roughly 7,600 clones, 70% to 90% occurring once; the ten biggest clones make up roughly 5.2%. Sequenced material: blood, taken from a patient treated with checkpoint blockade. The clonotype originates from a human donor with melanoma. The rearrangement links TRBV11-2 to TRBJ2-7; 7 bases align to TRBD1. The CDR3 DNA is TGTGCCAGCAGCTTAATCAGGGGGAAGTCCTACGAGCAGTACTTC. This gives the protein CASSLIRGKSYEQYF.